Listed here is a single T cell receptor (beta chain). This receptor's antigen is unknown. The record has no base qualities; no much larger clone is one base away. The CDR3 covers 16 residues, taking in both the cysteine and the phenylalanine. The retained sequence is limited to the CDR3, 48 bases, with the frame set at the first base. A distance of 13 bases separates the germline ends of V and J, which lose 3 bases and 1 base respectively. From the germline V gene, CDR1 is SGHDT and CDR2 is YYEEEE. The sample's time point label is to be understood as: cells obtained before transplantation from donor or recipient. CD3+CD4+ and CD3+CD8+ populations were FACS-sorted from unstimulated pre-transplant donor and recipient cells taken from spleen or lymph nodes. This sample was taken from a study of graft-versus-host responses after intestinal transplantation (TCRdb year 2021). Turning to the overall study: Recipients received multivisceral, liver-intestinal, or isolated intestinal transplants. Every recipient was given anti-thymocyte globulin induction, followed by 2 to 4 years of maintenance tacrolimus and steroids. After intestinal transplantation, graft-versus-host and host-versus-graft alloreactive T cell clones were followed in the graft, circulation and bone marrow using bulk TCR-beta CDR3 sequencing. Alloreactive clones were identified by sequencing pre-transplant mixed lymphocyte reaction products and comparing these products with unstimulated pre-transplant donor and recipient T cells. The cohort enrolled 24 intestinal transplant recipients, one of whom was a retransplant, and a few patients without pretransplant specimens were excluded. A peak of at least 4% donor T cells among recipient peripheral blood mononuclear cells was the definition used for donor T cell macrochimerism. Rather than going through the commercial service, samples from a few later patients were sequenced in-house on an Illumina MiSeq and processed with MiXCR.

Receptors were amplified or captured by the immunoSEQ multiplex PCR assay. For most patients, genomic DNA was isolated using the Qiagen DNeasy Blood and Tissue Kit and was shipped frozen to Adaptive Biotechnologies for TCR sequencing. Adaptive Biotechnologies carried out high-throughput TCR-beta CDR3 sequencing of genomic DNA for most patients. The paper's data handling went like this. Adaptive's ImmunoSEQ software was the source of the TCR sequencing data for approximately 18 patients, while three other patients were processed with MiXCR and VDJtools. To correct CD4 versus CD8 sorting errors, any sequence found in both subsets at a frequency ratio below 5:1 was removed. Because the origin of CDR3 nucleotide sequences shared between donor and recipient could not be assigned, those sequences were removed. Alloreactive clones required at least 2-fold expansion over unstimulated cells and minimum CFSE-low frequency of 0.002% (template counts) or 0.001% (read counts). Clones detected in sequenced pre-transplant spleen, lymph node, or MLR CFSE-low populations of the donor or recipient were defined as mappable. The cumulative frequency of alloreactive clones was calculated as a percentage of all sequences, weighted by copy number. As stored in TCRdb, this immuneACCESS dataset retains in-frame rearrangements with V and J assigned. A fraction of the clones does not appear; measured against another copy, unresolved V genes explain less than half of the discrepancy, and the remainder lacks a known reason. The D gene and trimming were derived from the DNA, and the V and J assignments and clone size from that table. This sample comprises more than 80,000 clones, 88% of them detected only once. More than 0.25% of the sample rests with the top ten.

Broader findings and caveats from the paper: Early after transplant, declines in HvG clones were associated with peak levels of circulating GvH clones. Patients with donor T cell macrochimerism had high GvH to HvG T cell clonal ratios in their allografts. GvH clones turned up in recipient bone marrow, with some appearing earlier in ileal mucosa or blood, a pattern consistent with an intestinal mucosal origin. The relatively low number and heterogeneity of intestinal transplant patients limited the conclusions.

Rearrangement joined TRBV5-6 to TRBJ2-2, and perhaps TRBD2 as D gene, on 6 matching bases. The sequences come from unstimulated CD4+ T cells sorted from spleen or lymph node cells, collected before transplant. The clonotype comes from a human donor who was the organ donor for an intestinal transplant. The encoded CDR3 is CASSSVGGRNTGELFF. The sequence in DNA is TGTGCCAGCAGCTCCGTCGGGGGACGGAACACCGGGGAGCTGTTTTTT.